The clone carrying this T cell receptor (beta chain) has just a few counts. Its target is unknown. Sequencing templates came from extracted RNA that was reverse transcribed into cDNA. The data were produced by immunoSEQ multiplex PCR, yet TCRdb's version contains in-frame clones alone and is incomplete. Seen here are about 200,000 clones, 55% to 70% observed once, and the top ten hold about 5.5%. CDR1 and CDR2 (germline): SGHRS, YFSETQ. This CDR3 has 15 amino acids. Trimming took 4 bases from V and 8 from J, leaving 19 bases between them. The source of the sample is a study of CD8+ T cells in alopecia areata. As to treatment: oral pan-JAK inhibitor, 5-10 mg twice daily. Isolation of CD4+ and CD8+ T cells from PBMCs was achieved by sorting. Study findings and constraints: Association of baseline CD8+ expansion with response is uncertain owing to one nonresponder. The study found tofacitinib significantly decreased scalp clonality and expanded CD8+ clones among the top 100. Many expanded lesional clones persisted during tofacitinib (in both scalp and blood).

This TCR came from a human donor with alopecia areata. The chain has TRBV5-1 and TRBJ2-1, with D maybe TRBD2 (6 bases). Sample: CD4+ T cells sorted from blood, taken at week 24, from a patient treated with tofacitinib. DNA of the CDR3: TGCGCCAGCAGCCCAGACGCGGGACGGGGTTATGAGCAGTTCTTC. Its translation is CASSPDAGRGYEQFF. Combining the CDR3 with reference TRBV5-1 and TRBJ2-1 gives the whole variable domain KAGVTQTPRYLIKTRGQQVTLSCSPISGHRSVSWYQQTPGQGLQFLFEYFSETQRNKGNFPGRFSGRQFSNSRSEMNVSTLELGDSALYLCASSPDAGRGYEQFFGPGTRLTVL.